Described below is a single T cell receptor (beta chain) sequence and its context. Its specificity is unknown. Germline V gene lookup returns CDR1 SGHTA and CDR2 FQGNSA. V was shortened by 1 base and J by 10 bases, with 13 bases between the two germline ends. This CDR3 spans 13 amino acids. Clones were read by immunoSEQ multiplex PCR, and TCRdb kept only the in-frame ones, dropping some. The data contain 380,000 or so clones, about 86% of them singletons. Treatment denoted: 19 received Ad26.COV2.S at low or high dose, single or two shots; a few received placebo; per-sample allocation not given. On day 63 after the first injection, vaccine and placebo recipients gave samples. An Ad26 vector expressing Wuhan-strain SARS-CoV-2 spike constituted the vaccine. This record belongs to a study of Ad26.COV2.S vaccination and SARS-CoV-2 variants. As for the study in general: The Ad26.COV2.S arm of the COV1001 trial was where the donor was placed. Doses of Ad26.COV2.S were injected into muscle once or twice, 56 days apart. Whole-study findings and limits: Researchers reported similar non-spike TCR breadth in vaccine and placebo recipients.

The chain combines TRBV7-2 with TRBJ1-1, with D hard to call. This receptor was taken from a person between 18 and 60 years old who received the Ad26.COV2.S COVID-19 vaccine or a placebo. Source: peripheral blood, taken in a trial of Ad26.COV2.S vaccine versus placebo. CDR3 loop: CASSLEAPRGAFF. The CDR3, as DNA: TGTGCCAGCAGCTTAGAAGCCCCCCGGGGAGCTTTCTTT.